This T cell receptor beta chain came from a study of cytomegalovirus exposure and HLA in healthy donors. On this clone: Its target is unknown.

Amplification used 60 Vbeta primers and 13 Jbeta primers. Data came from immunoSEQ multiplex PCR; TCRdb stores just in-frame clones and leaves some out. The table has under 200,000 clones, roughly 80% seen once. Study conclusions and caveats: A classifier reportedly called cytomegalovirus status with high sensitivity and specificity. Within an earlier analysis, most TCR beta V segments proved productive either about 87% or about 30% of the time. Near-uniform donor sequencing depth was presumed by presence/absence analyses.

Unmatched junction bases numbered 12, after V lost 4 bases and J lost 3 bases. The CDR3 is made up of 17 amino acids. CDR1 and CDR2 from the germline V gene are SGHAT and FQNNGV. V and J are TRBV11-2 and TRBJ2-7; 10 bases line up with TRBD1. The TCR originated in a woman aged 18-35 years in good health and CMV-seronegative. The source material was PBMCs. The CDR3 DNA reads as TGTGCCAGCAGCTCGTCCCCCTCCGGGACAGGGGTCTACGAGCAGTACTTC. Protein product: CASSSSPSGTGVYEQYF. Using reference TRBV11-2 and TRBJ2-7 for the parts outside the CDR3, the full variable domain is EAGVAQSPRYKIIEKRQSVAFWCNPISGHATLYWYQQILGQGPKLLIQFQNNGVVDDSQLPKDRFSAERLKGVDSTLKIQPAKLEDSAVYLCASSSSPSGTGVYEQYFGPGTRLTVT.